These T cell receptor beta chains were read from a single sample in a study of cytomegalovirus exposure and HLA in healthy donors. The assay was immunoSEQ multiplex PCR, and TCRdb's table has in-frame clones only and misses some. The sample has 160,000 or so clones, 80% seen once. Sequencing input: PBMCs. All receptors come from a man aged 30 to 45 in good health and CMV-seronegative. Both conserved end residues are part of each CDR3. The D gene is left open where the match is weak. Part of the rows lack a size; the others show once, few, many or a class for expanded clones.

J gene: TRBJ2-5
V gene: TRBV15
clone size: few
D gene: .
CDR3 protein: CATSRATVYSQETQYF
CDR3 DNA: TGTGCCACCAGCCGCGCTACAGTATATTCCCAAGAGACCCAGTACTTC

J gene: TRBJ2-1
V gene: TRBV9
clone size: .
D gene: .
CDR3 protein: CASSVGAFGGSRDEQFF
CDR3 DNA: TGTGCCAGCAGCGTGGGGGCTTTCGGCGGGAGTAGGGATGAGCAGTTCTTC

J gene: TRBJ2-5
V gene: TRBV6-5
clone size: .
D gene: .
CDR3 protein: CASNRFTSPPETQYF
CDR3 DNA: TGTGCCAGCAACCGATTTACTAGCCCGCCAGAGACCCAGTACTTC

J gene: TRBJ1-2
V gene: TRBV7-9
clone size: .
D gene: .
CDR3 protein: CASSPGGGTNYGYTF
CDR3 DNA: TGTGCCAGCAGCCCGGGAGGGGGGACTAACTATGGCTACACCTTC

J gene: TRBJ1-2
V gene: TRBV7-8
clone size: few
D gene: TRBD1
CDR3 protein: CASSGPGTGYGYTF
CDR3 DNA: TGTGCCAGCAGCGGCCCCGGGACAGGGTATGGCTACACCTTC

J gene: TRBJ1-1
V gene: TRBV29-1
clone size: once
D gene: TRBD1
CDR3 protein: CSVQGVFMTEAFF
CDR3 DNA: TGCAGCGTTCAGGGGGTTTTTATGACTGAAGCTTTCTTT

J gene: TRBJ2-6
V gene: TRBV5-6
clone size: .
D gene: .
CDR3 protein: CASSPHGSSGANVLTF
CDR3 DNA: TGTGCCAGCAGCCCGCACGGGAGCTCTGGGGCCAACGTCCTGACTTTC

J gene: TRBJ2-7
V gene: TRBV7-3
clone size: .
D gene: TRBD2
CDR3 protein: CASSLGGLAGTYEQYF
CDR3 DNA: TGTGCCAGCAGCTTAGGTGGACTAGCGGGAACCTACGAGCAGTACTTC

J gene: TRBJ1-2
V gene: TRBV7-2
clone size: .
D gene: .
CDR3 protein: CASSRTWNYGYTF
CDR3 DNA: TGTGCCAGCAGCAGGACTTGGAACTATGGCTACACCTTC

J gene: TRBJ2-7
V gene: TRBV5-1
clone size: .
D gene: TRBD2
CDR3 protein: CASSAGTSTNEQYF
CDR3 DNA: TGCGCCAGCAGCGCCGGGACTAGCACCAACGAGCAGTACTTC

J gene: TRBJ2-2
V gene: TRBV5-1
clone size: .
D gene: .
CDR3 protein: CASSLTTNTGELFF
CDR3 DNA: TGCGCCAGCAGCTTGACAACGAACACCGGGGAGCTGTTTTTT

J gene: TRBJ2-5
V gene: TRBV11-3
clone size: .
D gene: TRBD2
CDR3 protein: CASSLGAGILETQYF
CDR3 DNA: TGTGCCAGCAGCTTAGGAGCGGGAATATTGGAGACCCAGTACTTC

J gene: TRBJ2-2
V gene: TRBV6-5
clone size: .
D gene: .
CDR3 protein: CASSYSKPGAGELFF
CDR3 DNA: TGTGCCAGCAGTTACTCGAAACCGGGGGCCGGGGAGCTGTTTTTT

J gene: TRBJ2-2
V gene: TRBV10-3
clone size: .
D gene: .
CDR3 protein: CAIRGSLRGGASTGELFF
CDR3 DNA: TGTGCCATCAGAGGGTCTCTAAGGGGTGGCGCGTCGACCGGGGAGCTGTTTTTT

J gene: TRBJ2-7
V gene: TRBV18
clone size: .
D gene: TRBD1
CDR3 protein: CASSPLDRGDEQYF
CDR3 DNA: TGTGCCAGCTCACCACTGGACAGGGGCGACGAGCAGTACTTC

J gene: TRBJ1-1
V gene: TRBV28
clone size: .
D gene: TRBD1
CDR3 protein: CASSLKISISGQGRNTEAFF
CDR3 DNA: TGTGCCAGCAGTTTAAAAATCTCCATTTCGGGACAGGGGAGAAACACTGAAGCTTTCTTT

J gene: TRBJ2-3
V gene: TRBV15
clone size: .
D gene: .
CDR3 protein: CATSRDGQRFTDTQYF
CDR3 DNA: TGTGCCACCAGCAGAGATGGCCAGCGGTTCACAGATACGCAGTATTTT